In its sample, the clone carrying this TCR beta chain was seen a few times. Its antigen is unidentified. The CDR3 covers 16 residues. V dropped 5 bases and J dropped 0; count of bases not matched to a gene: 8. Germline assignment: CDR1 SQVTM and CDR2 ANQGSEA. These data belong to a study of identical twins. General study findings and limits: Reduced insertions were recorded for abundant cord blood beta clonotypes, with no such pattern in memory repertoires. It was out-of-frame TCR alpha sharing in monozygotic twins that models underestimated. Weaker excess twin sharing was observed in beta out-of-frame sequences.

Template switching supplied a universal primer site; unique molecular identifiers were carried on the cDNA. Each CDR3 protein is one row after TCRdb ran MiXCR on the 5' RACE reads. This sample has more than 1.5 million distinct CDR3 sequences, with 25% to 35% found just once. Sequenced material: cord blood. The rearrangement links TRBV29-1 to TRBJ2-2; 8 bases match TRBD2. This clonotype originated in a newborn girl in good health. CDR3 in amino acids: CSVPVLAGPNTGELFF. CDR3 nucleotides: TGCAGCGTTCCGGTCCTAGCGGGCCCGAACACCGGGGAGCTGTTTTTT.